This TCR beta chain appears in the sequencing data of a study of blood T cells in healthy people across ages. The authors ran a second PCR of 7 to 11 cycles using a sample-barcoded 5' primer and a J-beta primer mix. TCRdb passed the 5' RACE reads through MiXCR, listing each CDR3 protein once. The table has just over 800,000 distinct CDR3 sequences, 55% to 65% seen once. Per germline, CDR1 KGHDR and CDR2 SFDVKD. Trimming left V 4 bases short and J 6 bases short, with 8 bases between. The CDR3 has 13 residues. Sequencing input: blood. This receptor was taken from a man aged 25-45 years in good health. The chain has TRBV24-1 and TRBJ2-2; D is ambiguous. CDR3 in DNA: TGTGCCACCAGTGACTACCGTGCCGGGGAGCTGTTTTTT. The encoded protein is CATSDYRAGELFF.